This TCR beta chain was identified in a study of siplizumab effects on memory and regulatory T cells. General study points: Reactions containing siplizumab showed mappable alloreactive CD4+ clones averaging about 66% Treg-derived, versus around 26% in controls. Naive T cells seemed more diverse than memory cells; they also seemed major alloresponse contributors. Phenotypic classification as naive or memory proved unattainable for roughly 75-96% of proliferating CD4+ or CD8+ clones.

Germline loops: CDR1 SGHAT, CDR2 FQNNGV. The CDR3 is 16 residues long. Trimming removed 4 bases at V and 2 bases at J, with 15 bases between. On this clone: Its target is not known.

Each sample yielded around 9.4 x 10^4 assayed TCR templates. Clones were sequenced by immunoSEQ multiplex PCR, and TCRdb holds only the in-frame ones, with some missing. The top ten hold about two fifths of the sample, which has 55,000 to 70,000 clones, 80% to 95% seen once. This TCR came from a human donor in good health. The chain has TRBV11-2 and TRBJ2-1; D tentatively reads TRBD1 or TRBD2 (5 bases each). Source material: CD8+ T cells sorted from blood. The CDR3 sequence: CASSSSPRGAYNEQFF. DNA for the CDR3: TGTGCCAGCAGCTCTTCTCCGAGGGGTGCCTACAATGAGCAGTTCTTC.